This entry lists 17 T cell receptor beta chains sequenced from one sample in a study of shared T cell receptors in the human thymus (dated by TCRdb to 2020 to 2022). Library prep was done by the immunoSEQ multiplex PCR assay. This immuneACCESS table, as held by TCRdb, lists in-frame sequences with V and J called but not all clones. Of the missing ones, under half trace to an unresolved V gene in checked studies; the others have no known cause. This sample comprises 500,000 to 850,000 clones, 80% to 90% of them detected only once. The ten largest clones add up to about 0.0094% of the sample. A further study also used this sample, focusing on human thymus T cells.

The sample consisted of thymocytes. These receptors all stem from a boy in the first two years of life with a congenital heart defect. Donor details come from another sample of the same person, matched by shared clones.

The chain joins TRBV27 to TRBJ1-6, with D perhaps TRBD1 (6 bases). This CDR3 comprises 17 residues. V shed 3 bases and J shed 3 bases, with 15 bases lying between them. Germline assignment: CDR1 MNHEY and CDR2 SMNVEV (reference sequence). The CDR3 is CASSFSLGQNYNSPLHF. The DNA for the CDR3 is TGTGCCAGCAGTTTCTCCCTTGGACAGAACTATAATTCACCCCTCCACTTT.

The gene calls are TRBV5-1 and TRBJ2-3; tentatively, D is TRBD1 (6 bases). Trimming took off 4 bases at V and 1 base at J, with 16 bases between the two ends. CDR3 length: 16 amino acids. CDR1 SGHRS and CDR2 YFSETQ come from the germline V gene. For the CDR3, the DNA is TGCGCCAGCAGCCCAACCGACAGGAGTCGCACAGATACGCAGTATTTT. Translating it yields CASSPTDRSRTDTQYF.

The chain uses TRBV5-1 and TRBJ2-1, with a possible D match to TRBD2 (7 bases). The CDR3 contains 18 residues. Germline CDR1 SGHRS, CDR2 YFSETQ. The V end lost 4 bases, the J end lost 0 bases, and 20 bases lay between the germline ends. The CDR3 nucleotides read TGCGCCAGCAGCCCCCGGGGGGCTCAAGGGAGCTCCTACAATGAGCAGTTCTTC. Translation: CASSPRGAQGSSYNEQFF.

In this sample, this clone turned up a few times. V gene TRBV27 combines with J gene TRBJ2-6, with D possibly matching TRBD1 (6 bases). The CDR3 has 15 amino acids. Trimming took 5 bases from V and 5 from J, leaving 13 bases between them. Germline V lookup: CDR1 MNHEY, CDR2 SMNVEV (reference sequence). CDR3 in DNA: TGTGCCAGCAGTCCCAACCGGGACAGGGCCAACGTCCTGACTTTC. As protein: CASSPNRDRANVLTF.

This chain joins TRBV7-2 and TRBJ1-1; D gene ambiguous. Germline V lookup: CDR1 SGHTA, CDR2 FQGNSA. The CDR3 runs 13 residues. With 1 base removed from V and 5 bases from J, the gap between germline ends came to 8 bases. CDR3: CASSLGGRTEAFF. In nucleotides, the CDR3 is TGTGCCAGCAGCTTAGGAGGGAGGACTGAAGCTTTCTTT.

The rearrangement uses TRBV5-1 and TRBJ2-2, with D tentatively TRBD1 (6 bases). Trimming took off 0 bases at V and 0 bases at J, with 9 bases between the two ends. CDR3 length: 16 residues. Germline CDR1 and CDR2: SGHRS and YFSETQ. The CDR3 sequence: CASSLGNRANTGELFF. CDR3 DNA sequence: TGCGCCAGCAGCTTGGGTAACAGGGCGAACACCGGGGAGCTGTTTTTT.

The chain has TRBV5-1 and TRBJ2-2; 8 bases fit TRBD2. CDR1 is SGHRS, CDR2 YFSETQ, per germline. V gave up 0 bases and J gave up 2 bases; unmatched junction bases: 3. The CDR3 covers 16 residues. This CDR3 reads CASSLEAGVNTGELFF. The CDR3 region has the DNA TGCGCCAGCAGCTTGGAAGCGGGGGTTAACACCGGGGAGCTGTTTTTT.

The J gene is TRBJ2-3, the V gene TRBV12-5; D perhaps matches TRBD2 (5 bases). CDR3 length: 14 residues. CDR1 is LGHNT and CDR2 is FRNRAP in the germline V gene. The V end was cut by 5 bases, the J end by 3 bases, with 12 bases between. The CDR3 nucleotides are TGTGCTAGTGGTAATCGGACTGAGACAGATACGCAGTATTTT. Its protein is CASGNRTETDTQYF.

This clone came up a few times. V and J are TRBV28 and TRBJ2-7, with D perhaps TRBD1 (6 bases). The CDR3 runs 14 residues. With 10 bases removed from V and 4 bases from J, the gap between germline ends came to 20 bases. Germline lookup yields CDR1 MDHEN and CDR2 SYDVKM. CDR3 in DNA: TGTGCCACCAAGGGGACACTTGATTATTACGAGCAGTACTTC. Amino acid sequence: CATKGTLDYYEQYF.

CDR3 protein: CASSPTDSISYNSPLHF. The CDR3 region has the DNA TGTGCCAGCAGCCCGACGGACAGTATCTCCTATAATTCACCCCTCCACTTT. The V and J genes are TRBV7-2 and TRBJ1-6; maybe TRBD1 (6 bases). CDR1 is SGHTA and CDR2 is FQGNSA in the germline V gene. The ends were cut back, 5 bases at V and 0 bases at J, with 14 bases in the middle. The CDR3 sequence is 17 residues long. The full variable domain, rest sourced from reference TRBV7-2 and TRBJ1-6, is GAGVSQSPSNKVTEKGKDVELRCDPISGHTALYWYRQSLGQGLEFLIYFQGNSAPDKSGLPSDRFSAERTGGSVSTLTIQRTQQEDSAVYLCASSPTDSISYNSPLHFGNGTRLTVT.

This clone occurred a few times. CDR3 residues: CASSLEGQDYGYTF. CDR3 nucleotides: TGTGCCAGCAGCTTGGAAGGTCAGGACTATGGCTACACCTTC. The chain employs TRBV5-8 and TRBJ1-2, with no clear D. The CDR3 loop spans 14 amino acids. The V gene lost 0 bases and the J gene lost 3 bases, with 9 bases spanning the gap. CDR1 and CDR2 (germline): SGHTS, YDEGEE.

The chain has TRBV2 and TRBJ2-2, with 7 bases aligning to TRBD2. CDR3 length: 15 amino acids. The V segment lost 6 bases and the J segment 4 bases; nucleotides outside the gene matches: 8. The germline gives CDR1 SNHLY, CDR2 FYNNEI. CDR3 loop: CASRGPSGVTGELFF. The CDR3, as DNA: TGTGCCAGCAGGGGGCCTAGCGGCGTCACCGGGGAGCTGTTTTTT.

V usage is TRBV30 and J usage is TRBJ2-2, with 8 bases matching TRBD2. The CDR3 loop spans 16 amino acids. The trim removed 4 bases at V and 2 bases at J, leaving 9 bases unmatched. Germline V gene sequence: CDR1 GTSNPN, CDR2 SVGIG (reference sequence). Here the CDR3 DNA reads TGTGCCTGGAACCCCCCGGGAGGGGCCAACACCGGGGAGCTGTTTTTT. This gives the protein CAWNPPGGANTGELFF.

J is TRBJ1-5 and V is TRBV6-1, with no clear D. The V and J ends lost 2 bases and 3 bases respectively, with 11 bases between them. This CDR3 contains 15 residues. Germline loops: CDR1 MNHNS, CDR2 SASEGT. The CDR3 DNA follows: TGTGCCAGCAGTGAACGAGAGGGAGACAATCAGCCCCAGCATTTT. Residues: CASSEREGDNQPQHF.

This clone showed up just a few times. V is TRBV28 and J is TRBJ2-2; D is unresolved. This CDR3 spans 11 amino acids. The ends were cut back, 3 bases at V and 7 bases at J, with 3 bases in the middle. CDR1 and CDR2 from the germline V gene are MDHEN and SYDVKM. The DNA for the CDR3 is TGTGCCAGCAGTTTCCACGGGGAGCTGTTTTTT. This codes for CASSFHGELFF. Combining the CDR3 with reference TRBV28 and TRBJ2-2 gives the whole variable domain DVKVTQSSRYLVKRTGEKVFLECVQDMDHENMFWYRQDPGLGLRLIYFSYDVKMKEKGDIPEGYSVSREKKERFSLILESASTNQTSMYLCASSFHGELFFGEGSRLTVL.

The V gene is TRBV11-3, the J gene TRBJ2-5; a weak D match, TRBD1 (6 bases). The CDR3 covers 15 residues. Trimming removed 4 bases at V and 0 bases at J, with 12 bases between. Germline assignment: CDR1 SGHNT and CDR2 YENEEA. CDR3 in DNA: TGTGCCAGCAGCTCAGGGGTAGGGCACCAAGAGACCCAGTACTTC. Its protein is CASSSGVGHQETQYF.

In DNA, the CDR3 is TGTGCCAGCAGTTTGGAAAAGGAGGCTGAAGCTTTCTTT. It translates to CASSLEKEAEAFF. This chain links TRBV28 with TRBJ1-1, with D unresolved. V gave up 3 bases and J gave up 6 bases, with 11 bases separating them. The CDR3 has 13 amino acids. The germline V gene encodes CDR1 MDHEN and CDR2 SYDVKM. Complete variable domain (other parts from reference TRBV28 and TRBJ1-1): DVKVTQSSRYLVKRTGEKVFLECVQDMDHENMFWYRQDPGLGLRLIYFSYDVKMKEKGDIPEGYSVSREKKERFSLILESASTNQTSMYLCASSLEKEAEAFFGQGTRLTVV.